This T cell receptor (beta chain) was sequenced during a study of T cell responses to AZD1222 COVID-19 vaccine. Study-wide context: Investigators merged groups given second doses at roughly 4 or roughly 12 weeks.

This clone was picked up one time. The antigen is undetermined. TCRdb's copy holds only in-frame clones and misses some; the assay was immunoSEQ multiplex PCR. This table has 150,000 or so clones, 90% to 95% appearing once. The CDR3 runs 12 residues. The germline V gene encodes CDR1 MNHEY and CDR2 SMNVEV (reference sequence). Trimming cost V 3 bases and J 10 bases, with 11 bases left between them. General observations from the study: There were mostly white British donors and more females than males, and clonal diversity was possibly underestimated. Along spike, vaccine-associated CD4 TCRs were found throughout, with dominance at 160-218 and 743-854.

The clonotype was recovered from an adult in good health. Sequences were derived from peripheral blood, sampled on day 0 of AZD1222 vaccination. This rearrangement joins TRBV27 to TRBJ2-3; no firm D call. The CDR3 loop reads CASSLGPPPQYF. Written as DNA, the CDR3 is TGTGCCAGCAGTTTGGGCCCCCCCCCGCAGTATTTT.